These 5 T cell receptor beta chains were sequenced from one sample in a study of monozygotic twins with inflammatory bowel disease. TCRdb reworked the 5' RACE reads into one entry per CDR3 protein, no DNA. This table lists a few hundred thousand distinct CDR3 sequences. Sequencing used blood. All receptors derive from a human donor with ulcerative colitis or Crohn's disease, or a healthy co-twin of an affected twin (not recorded which).

The chain combines TRBV5-1 with TRBJ1-2; TCRdb designates TRBD1, a call that cannot be tested without DNA. Per the germline V gene, CDR1 is SGHRS and CDR2 is YFSETQ. The CDR3 loop spans 14 amino acids. The CDR3 loop reads CASSSADSIYGYTF.

The chain employs TRBV5-4 and TRBJ1-6; the D gene TCRdb calls, TRBD1, cannot be checked with no DNA. This CDR3 is built from 14 residues. CDR1 and CDR2 (germline): SGHNT, YYREEE (reference sequence). The CDR3 reads CAVGTGTYNSPLHF.

The genes are TRBV20-1 and TRBJ2-7; absent DNA, TCRdb's TRBD1 call cannot be checked. Per germline, CDR1 DFQATT and CDR2 SNEGSKA (reference sequence). CDR3 length: 15 residues. The CDR3 spells CSARFGQIDGYEQYF.

The chain links TRBV7-9 to TRBJ2-1. The germline V gene encodes CDR1 SEHNR and CDR2 FQNEAQ (reference sequence). The CDR3 covers 12 residues. CDR3 in amino acids: CASSLVPDEQFF.

This chain joins TRBV15 and TRBJ1-4. Germline V gene lookup returns CDR1 LNHNV and CDR2 YYDKDF (reference sequence). The CDR3 has 15 amino acids. CDR3 amino acids: CATSRDDGSNEKLFF.